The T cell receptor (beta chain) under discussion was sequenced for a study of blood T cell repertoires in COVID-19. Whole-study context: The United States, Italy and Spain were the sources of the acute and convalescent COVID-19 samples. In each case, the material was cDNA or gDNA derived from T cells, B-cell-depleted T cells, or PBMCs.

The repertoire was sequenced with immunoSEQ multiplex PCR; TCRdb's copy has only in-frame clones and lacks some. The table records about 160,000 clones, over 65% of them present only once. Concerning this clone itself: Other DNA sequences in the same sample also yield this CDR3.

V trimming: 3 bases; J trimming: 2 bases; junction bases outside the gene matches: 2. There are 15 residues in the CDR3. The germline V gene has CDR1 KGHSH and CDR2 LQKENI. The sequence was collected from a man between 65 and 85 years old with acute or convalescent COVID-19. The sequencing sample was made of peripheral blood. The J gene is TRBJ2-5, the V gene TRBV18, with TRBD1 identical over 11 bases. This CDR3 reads CASSPGTGGQETQYF. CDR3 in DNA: TGTGCCAGCTCACCCGGGACAGGGGGACAAGAGACCCAGTACTTC.